These T cell receptor beta chains were read from a single sample in a study of a mutant IDH1 vaccine in newly diagnosed glioma. Antigens for these TCRs are unknown. TCRdb keeps only in-frame clones here, not all; method: immunoSEQ multiplex PCR. The top ten hold 4.7% of the sample, which has tens of thousands of clones, 65% to 90% seen once. This specimen consisted of PBMCs, obtained from a glioma patient whose treatment included an IDH1 peptide vaccine. Receptors were obtained from a middle-aged woman with glioma. Some clones in this sample may be carry-over from other donors' samples. The CDR3 runs from the conserved cysteine through the conserved F or W. The order of the fields is V gene, clone size, J gene, D gene, CDR3 DNA, CDR3 protein. A D gene is named only where the DNA matches it firmly. The size entry is marked missing in some rows and otherwise reads once, few, many or a size class.

>TRBV15|NA|TRBJ2-1|NA
TGTGCCACCAGCAGAGATAGTGGTGAGCAGTTCTTC
CATSRDSGEQFF
>TRBV9|NA|TRBJ1-3|NA
TGTGCCAGCAGCGTTGGAAACACCATATATTTT
CASSVGNTIYF
>TRBV6-5|NA|TRBJ2-7|NA
TGTGCCAGCAGTTACAATGGGGCTGGGTACGAGCAGTACTTC
CASSYNGAGYEQYF
>TRBV19|NA|TRBJ2-7|TRBD2
TGTGCCAGTAGTGCGGGGACTAGCGGTCTCTACGAGCAGTACTTC
CASSAGTSGLYEQYF
>TRBV7-2|NA|TRBJ2-3|NA
TGTGCCAGCAGCTTAGAACTAGGGGCAGATACGCAGTATTTT
CASSLELGADTQYF
>TRBV15|NA|TRBJ1-1|NA
TGTGCCACAGATCAGGGCCGAGGTACTGAAGCTTTCTTT
CATDQGRGTEAFF
>TRBV19|NA|TRBJ1-5|NA
TGTGCCAGTAGTCCTTCCGGAGGGAGTCGCCAGCCCCAGCATTTT
CASSPSGGSRQPQHF
>TRBV29-1|NA|TRBJ2-7|TRBD1
TGCAGCGTTGATGGGACAGGGGACTACGAGCAGTACTTC
CSVDGTGDYEQYF
>TRBV2|once|TRBJ1-5|NA
TGTGCCAGCATGGGCGGGGCCGCTCCTTCCCCCCAGCATTTT
CASMGGAAPSPQHF
>TRBV10-1|once|TRBJ2-4|NA
TGCGCCATCTACCTAGATGCCAAAAACATTCAGTACTTC
CAIYLDAKNIQYF
>TRBV10-3|NA|TRBJ2-1|NA
TGTGCCATCAGTGCCCGGGACTCCGCTCTGTTCTTC
CAISARDSALFF
>TRBV25-1|NA|TRBJ2-3|NA
TGTGCCAGCAGTGAATCAGTAACAGATACGCAGTATTTT
CASSESVTDTQYF
>TRBV7-9|NA|TRBJ2-4|TRBD2
TGTGCCAGCAGCTCTGGAACCGGGACTAGTCCGGGCAAAAACATTCAGTACTTC
CASSSGTGTSPGKNIQYF
>TRBV29-1|NA|TRBJ1-3|NA
TGCAGCGTTGAGACGACGACCTTCAGCTCTGGAAACACCATATATTTT
CSVETTTFSSGNTIYF
>TRBV4-2|NA|TRBJ1-2|NA
TGTGCCAGCAGCCACCCGACAGATGATGGCTACACCTTC
CASSHPTDDGYTF